The entry below gives a single TCR beta chain sequence along with its context. The sample originates from a study of shared clonotypes between healthy human individuals. The ends were cut back, 0 bases at V and 3 bases at J, with 8 bases in the middle. Germline-derived CDR1 and CDR2 are GTSNPN and SVGIG (reference sequence). The CDR3 spans 13 residues. Profiling relied on immunoSEQ multiplex PCR, and the TCRdb table lists in-frame clones only, not all of them. The repertoire holds about 2.3 million clones, with 85% to 95% as singletons. The chain combines TRBV30 with TRBJ1-1; D gene ambiguous. This TCR came from a man aged 18-30 years in good health. Some clones in this sample may be carry-over from other donors' samples. Sequencing was carried out using naive CD4+ T cells from PBMCs. Subset here: CD45RA+ positively selected. The CDR3 nucleotides are TGTGCCTGGAGTGTACACGGGGACACTGAAGCTTTCTTT. Protein sequence: CAWSVHGDTEAFF.